These 8 T cell receptor beta chains share one sample of origin, sequenced in a study of shared clonotypes between healthy human individuals. Cells designated naive CD8 were CD45RO-negative and were positively selected for CCR7, with terminally differentiated effector memory CD45RA+ cells excluded. Libraries were prepared by immunoSEQ multiplex PCR; TCRdb keeps only in-frame clonotypes and omits some of them. Here the sample spans over 750,000 clones, around 96% being singletons. The sample consisted of naive CD8+ T cells sorted from blood. The origin of the receptors is a man aged 25 to 45 in good health.

The chain is built from TRBV7-2 and TRBJ2-2, with TRBD2 identical over 11 bases. The CDR3 spans 19 residues. Unmatched junction bases numbered 12, after V lost 5 bases and J lost 1 base. The germline gives CDR1 SGHTA, CDR2 FQGNSA. The CDR3 bases are TGTGCCAGCAGCCCGACGGGGACCGGGACTAGCGGGAACACCGGGGAGCTGTTTTTT. It is translated as CASSPTGTGTSGNTGELFF.

This chain joins TRBV11-3 and TRBJ2-2; 9 bases map to TRBD2. From germline, CDR1 is SGHNT and CDR2 YENEEA. This CDR3 is 17 amino acids long. Trimming cost V 2 bases and J 2 bases; bases outside gene matches: 6. This chain's CDR3 is CASSLPRLAANTGELFF. CDR3 in DNA: TGTGCCAGCAGCTTACCAAGACTAGCGGCAAACACCGGGGAGCTGTTTTTT.

V and J are TRBV7-9 and TRBJ2-7; the D is unclear. The germline CDR1 and CDR2 sequences are SEHNR and FQNEAQ (reference sequence). The CDR3 sequence is 12 residues long. Trimming cost V 1 base and J 5 bases, with 6 bases left between them. The CDR3 DNA sequence: TGTGCCAGCAGCTTAGTTCTCCACGAGCAGTACTTC. It specifies CASSLVLHEQYF.

V usage is TRBV19 and J usage is TRBJ2-7; 9 nucleotides line up with TRBD2. CDR1 and CDR2 (germline): LNHDA, SQIVND (reference sequence). The CDR3 is made up of 15 amino acids. V lost 10 bases, J lost 2 bases, and 12 bases stayed unmatched. The CDR3 DNA follows: TGTGCCACCTCGCCGGGACTAGCTCCGACCTACGAGCAGTACTTC. Translating it yields CATSPGLAPTYEQYF.

The chain joins TRBV28 to TRBJ1-1; a weak D match, TRBD1 (6 bases). V lost 4 bases to trimming and J lost 7 bases, with 13 bases between them. The CDR3 has 13 residues. Germline V gene data show CDR1 as MDHEN and CDR2 as SYDVKM. This CDR3 is CASSSHREGEAFF. The CDR3 coding sequence is TGTGCCAGCAGTTCCCACAGGGAGGGTGAAGCTTTCTTT.

The CDR3: CASSSGTSGNHEQFF. CDR3 sequence (DNA): TGTGCCAGCAGCAGCGGGACTAGCGGGAATCATGAGCAGTTCTTC. The chain employs TRBV28 and TRBJ2-1, with 13 bases matching TRBD2. The CDR3 is 15 amino acids. V shed 6 bases, J shed 8 bases, and the junction held 7 bases outside the gene matches. Germline V gene data show CDR1 as MDHEN and CDR2 as SYDVKM.

This chain joins TRBV29-1 and TRBJ1-2; D uncertain. The CDR3 is 11 residues long. CDR1 is SQVTM and CDR2 is ANQGSEA in the germline V gene. DNA of the CDR3: TGCACCGTCCGTCCTCGGTATGGCTACACCTTC. Amino acids: CTVRPRYGYTF.

This clone was seen just once. The CDR3 loop reads CSVAGGSHEQYF. The DNA for the CDR3 is TGCAGCGTTGCCGGAGGGTCCCACGAGCAGTACTTC. The J gene is TRBJ2-7, the V gene TRBV29-1; D possibly corresponds to TRBD2 (6 bases). Germline loops: CDR1 SQVTM, CDR2 ANQGSEA. This CDR3 has 12 residues. V lost 4 bases, J lost 5 bases, and 12 bases lay in between.